The entry below gives a single T cell receptor beta chain sequence along with its context. Source study methods: Cell counts per sample came from amplifying reference gene primers. The data were produced by immunoSEQ multiplex PCR, yet TCRdb's version contains in-frame clones alone and is incomplete. V and J calls and clone size are given by that table; D and trimming were obtained from the DNA. Here the sample spans approximately 78,000 clones, over 80% being singletons. Trimming at V came to 4 bases and at J to 7 bases, leaving 5 bases not matched to a gene. Per the germline V gene, CDR1 is ENHRY and CDR2 is SYGVKD. This CDR3 spans 16 amino acids. This sample stems from a study of blood T cell repertoires in COVID-19. The wider study: Specimens from acute and convalescent COVID-19 originated in the United States, Italy and Spain. Sample material is recorded as cDNA or gDNA derived from T cells, B-cell-depleted T cells, or PBMCs.

This receptor was obtained from a woman of 80 years or more with acute or convalescent COVID-19. The chain couples TRBV10-3 to TRBJ2-1, with 15 bases matching TRBD2. The sequencing input was peripheral blood. The chain's CDR3 is CAISASGTSGRNEQFF. The CDR3, as DNA: TGTGCCATCAGTGCGTCCGGGACTAGCGGGAGGAATGAGCAGTTCTTC.